Detailed here is one T cell receptor (beta chain). This sample was taken from a study of blood T cell repertoires in COVID-19. Trimming shortened V by 0 bases and J by 5 bases, and 15 bases separated the two germline ends. The CDR3 extends over 15 amino acids. Looked up from germline, CDR1 is SGDLS and CDR2 is YYNGEE. Assay: immunoSEQ multiplex PCR; the TCRdb copy retains only in-frame clones and omits some. The data hold about 200,000 clones, with roughly 86% observed a single time. The clonotype originates from a man between 35 and 55 years old with acute COVID-19. The sequenced material came from PBMCs or T cells enriched from blood (not recorded which). The genes are TRBV9 and TRBJ2-7; D perhaps matches TRBD2 (6 bases). The CDR3 here is CASSVVPGVFDEQYF. CDR3 nucleotides: TGTGCCAGCAGCGTAGTTCCGGGGGTCTTCGACGAGCAGTACTTC. Together with reference TRBV9 and TRBJ2-7, the CDR3 gives the full variable domain: DSGVTQTPKHLITATGQRVTLRCSPRSGDLSVYWYQQSLDQGLQFLIQYYNGEERAKGNILERFSAQQFPDLHSELNLSSLELGDSALYFCASSVVPGVFDEQYFGPGTRLTVT.